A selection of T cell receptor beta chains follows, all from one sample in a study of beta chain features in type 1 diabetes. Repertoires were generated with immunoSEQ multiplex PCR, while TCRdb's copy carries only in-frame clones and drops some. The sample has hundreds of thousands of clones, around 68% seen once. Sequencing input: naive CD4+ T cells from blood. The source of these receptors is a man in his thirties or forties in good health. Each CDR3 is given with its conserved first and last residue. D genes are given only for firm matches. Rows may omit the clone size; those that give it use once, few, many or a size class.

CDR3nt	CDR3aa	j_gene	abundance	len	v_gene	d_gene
TGCAGCGCTTTGACAGGGACCTATGGCTACACCTTC	CSALTGTYGYTF	TRBJ1-2	-	12	TRBV29-1	TRBD1
TGTGCCTGGACTTTCGCGGGAATCAACTATGGCTACACCTTC	CAWTFAGINYGYTF	TRBJ1-2	-	14	TRBV30	-
TGCAGCGTTGCCCGGGGTGATAACTATGGCTACACCTTC	CSVARGDNYGYTF	TRBJ1-2	-	13	TRBV29-1	-
TGTGCCAGCAGCTTGGACGTGGGCGCAGATACGCAGTATTTT	CASSLDVGADTQYF	TRBJ2-3	-	14	TRBV5-4	-
TGTGCCAGCAGCTGGGGACAGGAAGAGACCCAGTACTTC	CASSWGQEETQYF	TRBJ2-5	-	13	TRBV5-6	TRBD1
TGTGCCAGCAGCGTAAGTCGTAACGGGAGGGCCCTCGGCACAGATACGCAGTATTTT	CASSVSRNGRALGTDTQYF	TRBJ2-3	few	19	TRBV9	TRBD2
TGTGCCAGCAGCTTGGGGAGGGAGGTTGAAGCTTTCTTT	CASSLGREVEAFF	TRBJ1-1	-	13	TRBV5-4	-
TGTGCCAGCAGCCCCCGGCTGGGCGGGAGCACAGATACGCAGTATTTT	CASSPRLGGSTDTQYF	TRBJ2-3	-	16	TRBV9	-
TGTGCCAGCAGTGAAGATAGGGAGCAGTTCTTC	CASSEDREQFF	TRBJ2-1	-	11	TRBV6-1	-
TGTGCCAGCAGCTTATTCATCGCGGGCCCCACCTACGAGCAGTACTTC	CASSLFIAGPTYEQYF	TRBJ2-7	-	16	TRBV11-2	-
TGTGCCAGCAGCTTGCCGAGCTCCTACAATGAGCAGTTCTTC	CASSLPSSYNEQFF	TRBJ2-1	-	14	TRBV7-2	-
TGTGCCAGCAGCACCAGACTAGCGTCCTACAATGAGCAGTTCTTC	CASSTRLASYNEQFF	TRBJ2-1	-	15	TRBV4-2	TRBD2
TGTGCCAGCAGCGGGCTCGGGGCGACCCAGTACTTC	CASSGLGATQYF	TRBJ2-5	-	12	TRBV7-2	-
TGTGCCTGGAGTCCGGACAGGACGAATCAGCCCCAGCATTTT	CAWSPDRTNQPQHF	TRBJ1-5	-	14	TRBV30	TRBD1
TGTGCCAGCAGCTACTCCTACGAGCAGTACTTC	CASSYSYEQYF	TRBJ2-7	-	11	TRBV13	-
TGTGCCAGCTCACCCTCCGGGACTAGGTTAGATACGCAGTATTTT	CASSPSGTRLDTQYF	TRBJ2-3	once	15	TRBV18	TRBD2
TGCGCCAGCAGCTTTAATAGGGATCAGCCCCAGCATTTT	CASSFNRDQPQHF	TRBJ1-5	-	13	TRBV5-1	-
TGTGCCTGGAGTCTCCCGACAGGGAGTAATGAAAAACTGTTTTTT	CAWSLPTGSNEKLFF	TRBJ1-4	-	15	TRBV30	TRBD1
TGTGCCTGGAGCAGGGACCTTAACTATGGCTACACCTTC	CAWSRDLNYGYTF	TRBJ1-2	-	13	TRBV30	-
TGTGCCTCCCAGCAAGAGACCCAGTACTTC	CASQQETQYF	TRBJ2-5	-	10	TRBV30	-
TGTGCCAGCAGCGGATTCGTAGGGGAGCAAGAGACCCAGTACTTC	CASSGFVGEQETQYF	TRBJ2-5	-	15	TRBV5-4	-